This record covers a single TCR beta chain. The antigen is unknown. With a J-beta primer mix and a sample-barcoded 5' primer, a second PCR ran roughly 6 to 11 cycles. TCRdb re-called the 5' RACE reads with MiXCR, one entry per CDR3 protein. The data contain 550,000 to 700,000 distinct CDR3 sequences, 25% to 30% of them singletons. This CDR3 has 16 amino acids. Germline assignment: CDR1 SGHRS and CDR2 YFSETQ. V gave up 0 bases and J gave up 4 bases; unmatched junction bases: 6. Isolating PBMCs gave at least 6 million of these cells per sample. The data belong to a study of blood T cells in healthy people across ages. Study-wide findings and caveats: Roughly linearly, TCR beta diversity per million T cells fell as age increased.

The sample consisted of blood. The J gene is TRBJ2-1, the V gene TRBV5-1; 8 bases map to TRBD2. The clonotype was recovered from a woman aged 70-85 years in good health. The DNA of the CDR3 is TGCGCCAGCAGCTTGGCCTCCCCTAGCGGGTACAATGAGCAGTTCTTC. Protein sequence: CASSLASPSGYNEQFF.